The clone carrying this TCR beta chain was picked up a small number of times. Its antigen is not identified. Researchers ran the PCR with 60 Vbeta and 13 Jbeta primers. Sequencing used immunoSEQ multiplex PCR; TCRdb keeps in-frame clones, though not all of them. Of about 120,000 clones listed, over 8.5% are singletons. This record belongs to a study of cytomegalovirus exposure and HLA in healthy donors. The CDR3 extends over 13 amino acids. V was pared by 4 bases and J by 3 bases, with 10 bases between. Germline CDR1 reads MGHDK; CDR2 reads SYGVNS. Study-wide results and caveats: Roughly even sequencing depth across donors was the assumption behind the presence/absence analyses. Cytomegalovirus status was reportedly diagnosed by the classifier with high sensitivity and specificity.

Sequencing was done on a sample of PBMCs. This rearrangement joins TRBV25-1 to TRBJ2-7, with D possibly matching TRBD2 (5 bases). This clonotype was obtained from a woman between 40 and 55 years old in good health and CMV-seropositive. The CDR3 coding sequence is TGTGCCAGCAGTGGGGGAGTGGGCTACGAGCAGTACTTC. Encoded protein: CASSGGVGYEQYF.